This T cell receptor (beta chain) was found in a study of blood T cell repertoires in COVID-19. Study information: Samples of COVID-19 (acute and convalescent) were obtained from the United States, Italy and Spain.

Authors' analysis steps: Using reference gene primer amplification, nucleated cell counts were estimated. Method: immunoSEQ multiplex PCR; TCRdb's copy keeps in-frame clones and lacks some. V and J calls and clone size are as listed in that table; D and trimming were resolved from the DNA. This table holds 200,000 to 250,000 clones, roughly 86% found once. Germline V CDR1 and CDR2: SGHRS, YFSETQ. The CDR3 runs 14 residues. Trimming cost V 3 bases and J 0 bases, with 7 bases left between them. Adults between about 18 and 89 years of age took part from about two dozen US areas. The sequence derives from a woman aged 25 to 39 with acute COVID-19. Input material: PBMCs or T cells enriched from blood (not recorded which). V usage is TRBV5-1 and J usage is TRBJ1-3; possibly TRBD1 for D (6 bases). Written as DNA, the CDR3 is TGCGCCAGCAGCTGGGACAACTCTGGAAACACCATATATTTT. It specifies CASSWDNSGNTIYF.